The clone carrying this T cell receptor beta chain was counted once. Trimming cost V 1 base and J 2 bases; bases outside gene matches: 5. The CDR3 consists of 16 residues. The germline gives CDR1 SGDLS, CDR2 YYNGEE. This record belongs to a study of blood T cell repertoires in COVID-19. Study summary: COVID-19 samples, acute and convalescent, were from the United States, Italy and Spain. T cells, B-cell-depleted T cells, or PBMCs supplied cDNA or gDNA.

Self-reported history from a screening survey and questionnaire set each donor's cohort. Individuals in the exposed group had encountered a COVID-19 case within 2 weeks preceding study entry. TCRdb's copy holds only in-frame clones and misses some; the assay was immunoSEQ multiplex PCR. Of fewer than 250,000 clones in the sample, 80% to 85% were seen once. Sequencing was carried out using PBMCs or T cells enriched from blood (not recorded which). The sequence came from a woman in her 30s who had been exposed to COVID-19. The chain uses TRBV9 and TRBJ2-1; 8 nucleotides line up with TRBD2. Written as DNA, the CDR3 is TGTGCCAGCAGCGTACAGTCAGCGGGAGCCTACAATGAGCAGTTCTTC. Its protein product is CASSVQSAGAYNEQFF.